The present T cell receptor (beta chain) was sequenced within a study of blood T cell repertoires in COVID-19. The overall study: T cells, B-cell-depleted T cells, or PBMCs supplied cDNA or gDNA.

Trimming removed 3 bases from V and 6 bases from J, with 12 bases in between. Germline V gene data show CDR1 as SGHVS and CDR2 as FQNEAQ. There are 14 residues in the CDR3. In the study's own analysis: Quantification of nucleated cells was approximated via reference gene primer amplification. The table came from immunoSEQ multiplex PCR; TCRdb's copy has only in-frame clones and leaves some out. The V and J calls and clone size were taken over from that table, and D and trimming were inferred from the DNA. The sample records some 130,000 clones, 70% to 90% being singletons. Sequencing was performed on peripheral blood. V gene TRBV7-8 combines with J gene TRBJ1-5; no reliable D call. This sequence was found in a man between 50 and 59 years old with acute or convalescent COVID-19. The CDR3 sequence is CASSFGRLSQPQHF. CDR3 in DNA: TGTGCCAGCAGCTTTGGAAGACTCAGTCAGCCCCAGCATTTT.